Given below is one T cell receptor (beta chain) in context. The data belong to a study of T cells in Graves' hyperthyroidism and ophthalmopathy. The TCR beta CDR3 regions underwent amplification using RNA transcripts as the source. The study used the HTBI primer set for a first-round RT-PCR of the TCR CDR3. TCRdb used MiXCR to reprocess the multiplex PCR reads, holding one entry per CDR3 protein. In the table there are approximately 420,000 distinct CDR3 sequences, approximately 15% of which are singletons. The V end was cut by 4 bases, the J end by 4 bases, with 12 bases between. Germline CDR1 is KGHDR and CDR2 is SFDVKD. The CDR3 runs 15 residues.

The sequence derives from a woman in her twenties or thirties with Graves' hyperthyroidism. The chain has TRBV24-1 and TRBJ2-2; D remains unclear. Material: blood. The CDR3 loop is CATSESHLVTGELFF. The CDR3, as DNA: TGTGCCACCAGTGAGAGCCATCTAGTCACCGGGGAGCTGTTTTTT.